This T cell receptor (beta chain) was retrieved from a study of T cells expressing NK-cell markers. After re-calling the 5' RACE reads, TCRdb lists one entry per CDR3 protein, DNA absent. The table for this sample gives roughly 420,000 distinct CDR3 sequences. CDR1 is SGHRS and CDR2 is YFSETQ in the germline V gene. This CDR3 has 17 amino acids. Notes on the study in general: The study found dominant NKG2C+ clonotypes at about 1.0-8% of CD8+ T cells in roughly six donors. Clarity on HCMV specificity was lacking for the expanded NKG2C+ T cell clones.

With regard to this clonotype: Its antigen remains unidentified.

The sequence came from a woman between 18 and 69 years old in good health. This chain joins TRBV5-1 and TRBJ2-1; lacking DNA, the TRBD2 call made by TCRdb goes unchecked. The sequenced sample consisted of blood T cells: a sorted CD56 or NKG2C T cell subset, CD4+ or CD8+ T cells, or bulk PBMC T cells (not recorded which). CDR3 loop: CASSLYSSAGGYNEQFF.